This T cell receptor (beta chain) was recorded in a study of blood T cells in healthy people across ages. Whole-study findings and limits: Naive T cell percentage and TCR beta diversity correlated strongly.

It was 9.5 to 10 milliliters of peripheral blood that were drawn from each donor. Every sample had a minimum of 6.5 million PBMCs isolated. A J-beta primer mix and a sample-barcoded 5' primer were used in a second PCR of about 7 to 12 cycles. Via MiXCR, TCRdb re-called the 5' RACE reads, giving one row per CDR3 protein. The sample contains 600,000 or so distinct CDR3 sequences, about 45% of which appear only once. This clonotype came up a few times. Its matching antigen is unknown. The specimen sequenced was blood. The TCR comes from an elderly man in good health.

CDR3 coding DNA: TGCAGTGCTCAAACCTTAGCGGAAAGCACAGATACGCAGTATTTT. Translating it yields CSAQTLAESTDTQYF. V is TRBV20-1 and J is TRBJ2-3; D is possibly TRBD2 (6 bases). This CDR3 is 15 amino acids long. CDR1 DFQATT and CDR2 SNEGSKA come from the germline V gene (reference sequence). The ends were cut back, 5 bases at V and 0 bases at J, with 15 bases in the middle.